This T cell receptor (beta chain) was profiled in a study of CD4 T cells in relation to SARS-CoV-2 and coronaviruses. Study information: The negative reference was HIV-1 Nef peptide pool or peptide-free culture.

The table came from immunoSEQ multiplex PCR; TCRdb's copy has only in-frame clones and leaves some out. The data show about 15,000 clones, with roughly three quarters seen just once and roughly a sixth held by the top ten. With regard to this clone: The antigen is unknown.

CDR1 is LGHDT, CDR2 YNNKEL, per germline (reference sequence). The J segment lost 5 bases and the V segment lost 4 bases, leaving 4 bases of the junction unmatched. The CDR3 is made up of 13 amino acids. CD4+ T cells from unexposed donors were obtained before the COVID-19 pandemic (2011-2018). The cells were cultured for 9 to 11 days before CD4+ T cells were isolated. On days 3 and 7, cultures got half fresh IL-2 medium. The chain employs TRBV3-1 (or the pseudogene TRBV3-2) and TRBJ1-2; 7 nucleotides line up with TRBD1. The sequencing input was CD4+ T cells from PBMCs, cultured in vitro. The receptor was derived from a human donor in good health. The CDR3 DNA reads TGTGCCAGCAGCCCACAGGGGTCTTATGGCTACACCTTC. It encodes CASSPQGSYGYTF.